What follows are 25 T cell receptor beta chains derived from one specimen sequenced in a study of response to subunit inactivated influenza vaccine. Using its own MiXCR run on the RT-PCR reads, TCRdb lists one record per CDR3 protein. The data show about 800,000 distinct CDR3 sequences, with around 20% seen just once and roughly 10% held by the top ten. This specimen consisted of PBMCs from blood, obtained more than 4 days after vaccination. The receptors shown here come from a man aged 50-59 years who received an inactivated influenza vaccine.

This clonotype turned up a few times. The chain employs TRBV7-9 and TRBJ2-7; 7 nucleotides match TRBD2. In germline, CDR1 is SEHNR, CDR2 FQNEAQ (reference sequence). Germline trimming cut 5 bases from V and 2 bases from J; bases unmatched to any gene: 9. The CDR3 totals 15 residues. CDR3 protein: CASSPGRGGAYEQYF. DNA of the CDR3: TGTGCCAGCAGCCCAGGGAGGGGCGGGGCCTACGAGCAGTACTTC.

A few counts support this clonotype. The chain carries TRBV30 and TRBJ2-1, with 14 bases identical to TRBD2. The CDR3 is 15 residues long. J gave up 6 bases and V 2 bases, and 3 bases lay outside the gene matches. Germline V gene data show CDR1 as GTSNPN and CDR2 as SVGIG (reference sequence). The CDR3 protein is CAWSRLAGGANEQFF. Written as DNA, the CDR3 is TGTGCCTGGAGTAGACTAGCGGGAGGGGCCAATGAGCAGTTCTTC.

The DNA of the CDR3 is TGCAGTGCTAGCGACCGGACAGGCCTCCCTAACTATGGCTACACCTTC. It encodes CSASDRTGLPNYGYTF. The rearrangement joins TRBV20-1 to TRBJ1-2; 7 bases are a match to TRBD1. CDR1 DFQATT and CDR2 SNEGSKA come from the germline V gene (reference sequence). This CDR3 region has 16 residues. J gave up 0 bases and V 3 bases, and 10 bases lay outside the gene matches.

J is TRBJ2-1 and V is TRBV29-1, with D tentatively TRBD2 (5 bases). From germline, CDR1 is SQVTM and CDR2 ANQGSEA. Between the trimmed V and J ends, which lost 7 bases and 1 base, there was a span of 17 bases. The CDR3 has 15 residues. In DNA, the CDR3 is TGCAGCGGTCGCAAAGGAGGTGGGTCCTACAATGAGCAGTTCTTC. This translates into CSGRKGGGSYNEQFF.

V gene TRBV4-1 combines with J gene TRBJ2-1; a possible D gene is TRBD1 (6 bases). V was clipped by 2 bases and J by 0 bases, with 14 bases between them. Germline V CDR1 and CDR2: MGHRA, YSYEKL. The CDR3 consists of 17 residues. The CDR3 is CASSQTRQASSYNEQFF. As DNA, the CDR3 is TGCGCCAGCAGCCAAACGAGACAGGCTAGCTCCTACAATGAGCAGTTCTTC.

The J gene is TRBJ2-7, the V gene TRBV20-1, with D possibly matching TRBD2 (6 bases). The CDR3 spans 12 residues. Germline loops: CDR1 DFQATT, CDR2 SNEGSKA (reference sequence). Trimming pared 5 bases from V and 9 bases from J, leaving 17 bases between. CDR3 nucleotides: TGCAGTGCTTCCCCGACTAGTCCAAGGCAGTACTTC. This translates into CSASPTSPRQYF.

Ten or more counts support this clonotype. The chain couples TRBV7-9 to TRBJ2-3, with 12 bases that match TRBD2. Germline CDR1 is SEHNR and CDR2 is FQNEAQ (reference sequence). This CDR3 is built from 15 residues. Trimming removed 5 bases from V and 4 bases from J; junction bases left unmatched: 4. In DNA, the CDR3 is TGTGCCAGCAGCCAGGGACTAGCGGGCCCAGATACGCAGTATTTT. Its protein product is CASSQGLAGPDTQYF.

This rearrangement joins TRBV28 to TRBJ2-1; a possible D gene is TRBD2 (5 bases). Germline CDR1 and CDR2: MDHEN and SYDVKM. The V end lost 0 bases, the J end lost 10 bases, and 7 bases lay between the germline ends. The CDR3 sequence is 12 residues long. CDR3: CASSLWRGEQFF. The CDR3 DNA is TGTGCCAGCAGTTTATGGCGCGGGGAGCAGTTCTTC.

CDR3 residues: CSATRTSGLSSYNEQFF. The CDR3 bases are TGCAGTGCTACCCGGACTAGCGGGCTGAGCTCCTACAATGAGCAGTTCTTC. This chain connects TRBV20-1 to TRBJ2-1; TRBD2 agrees at 11 bases. The germline V gene has CDR1 DFQATT and CDR2 SNEGSKA (reference sequence). V shed 4 bases and J 0 bases; nucleotides not matched to a gene: 8. This CDR3 is 17 amino acids long.

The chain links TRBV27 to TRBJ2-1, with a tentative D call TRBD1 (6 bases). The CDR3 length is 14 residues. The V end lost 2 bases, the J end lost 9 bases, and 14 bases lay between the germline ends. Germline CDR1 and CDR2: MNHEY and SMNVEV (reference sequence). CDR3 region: CASSLTPGRGEQFF. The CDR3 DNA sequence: TGTGCCAGCAGTTTAACCCCGGGCAGGGGTGAGCAGTTCTTC.

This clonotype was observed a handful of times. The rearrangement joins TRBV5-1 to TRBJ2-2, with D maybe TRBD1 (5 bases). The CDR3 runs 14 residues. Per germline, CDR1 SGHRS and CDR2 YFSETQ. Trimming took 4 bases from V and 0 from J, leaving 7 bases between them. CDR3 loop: CASSKDTNTGELFF. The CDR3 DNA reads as TGCGCCAGCAGCAAGGACACGAACACCGGGGAGCTGTTTTTT.

The CDR3 is CASSVVLADHNEQFF. CDR3 bases: TGTGCCAGCAGCGTAGTACTAGCGGATCATAATGAGCAGTTCTTC. This chain joins TRBV9 and TRBJ2-1, with 8 bases matching TRBD2. The CDR3 has 15 residues. The germline V gene has CDR1 SGDLS and CDR2 YYNGEE. With 0 bases clipped from V and 7 bases from J, the junction kept 6 bases outside the gene matches.

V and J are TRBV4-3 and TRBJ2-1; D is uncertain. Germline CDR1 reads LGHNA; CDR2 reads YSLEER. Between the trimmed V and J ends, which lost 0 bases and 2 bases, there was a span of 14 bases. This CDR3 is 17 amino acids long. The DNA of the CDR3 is TGCGCCAGCAGCCAAGATTACCCTAGGAGTGCCTACAATGAGCAGTTCTTC. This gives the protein CASSQDYPRSAYNEQFF.

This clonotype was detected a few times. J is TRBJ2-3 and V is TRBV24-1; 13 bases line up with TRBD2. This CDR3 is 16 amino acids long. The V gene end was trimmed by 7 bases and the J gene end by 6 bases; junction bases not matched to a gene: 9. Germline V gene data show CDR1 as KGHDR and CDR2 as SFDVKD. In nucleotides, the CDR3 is TGTGCCACCAGCATCTCCGGGACTAGCGGGAAGGATACGCAGTATTTT. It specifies CATSISGTSGKDTQYF.

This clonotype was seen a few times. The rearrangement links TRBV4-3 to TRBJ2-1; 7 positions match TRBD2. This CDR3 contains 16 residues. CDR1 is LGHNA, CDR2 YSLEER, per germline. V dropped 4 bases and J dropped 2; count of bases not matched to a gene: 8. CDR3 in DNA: TGCGCCAGCAGCCGGGGAGGGTCCAAGGCCTACAATGAGCAGTTCTTC. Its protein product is CASSRGGSKAYNEQFF.

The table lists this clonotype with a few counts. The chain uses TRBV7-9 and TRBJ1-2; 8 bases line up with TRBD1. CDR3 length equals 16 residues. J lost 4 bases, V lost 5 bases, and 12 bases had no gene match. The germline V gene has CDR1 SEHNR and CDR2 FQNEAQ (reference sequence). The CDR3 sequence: CASSHQTGDPSYGYTF. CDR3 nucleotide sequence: TGTGCCAGCAGCCACCAGACAGGGGACCCCTCCTATGGCTACACCTTC.

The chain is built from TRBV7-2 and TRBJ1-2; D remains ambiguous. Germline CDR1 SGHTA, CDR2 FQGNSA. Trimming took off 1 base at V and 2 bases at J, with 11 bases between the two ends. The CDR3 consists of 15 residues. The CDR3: CASSLDSGLNYGYTF. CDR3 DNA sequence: TGTGCCAGCAGCTTAGATTCGGGATTGAACTATGGCTACACCTTC.

The CDR3 sequence is CASSISGGLYEQYF. CDR3 DNA sequence: TGTGCCAGCAGCATTAGCGGGGGCCTCTACGAGCAGTACTTC. This chain links TRBV6-1 with TRBJ2-7, with 9 bases aligning to TRBD2. The V and J ends lost 6 bases and 3 bases, in that order; junction bases with no gene match: 6. The germline V gene has CDR1 MNHNS and CDR2 SASEGT. The CDR3 contains 14 residues.

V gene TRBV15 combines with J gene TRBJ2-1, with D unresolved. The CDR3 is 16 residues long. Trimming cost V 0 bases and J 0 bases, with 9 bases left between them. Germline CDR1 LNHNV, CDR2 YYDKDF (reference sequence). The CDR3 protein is CATSRDLRSSYNEQFF. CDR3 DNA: TGTGCCACCAGCAGAGATCTACGGAGCTCCTACAATGAGCAGTTCTTC. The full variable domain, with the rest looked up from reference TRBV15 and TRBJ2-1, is DAMVIQNPRYQVTQFGKPVTLSCSQTLNHNVMYWYQQKSSQAPKLLFHYYDKDFNNEADTPDNFQSRRPNTSFCFLDIRSPGLGDTAMYLCATSRDLRSSYNEQFFGPGTRLTVL.

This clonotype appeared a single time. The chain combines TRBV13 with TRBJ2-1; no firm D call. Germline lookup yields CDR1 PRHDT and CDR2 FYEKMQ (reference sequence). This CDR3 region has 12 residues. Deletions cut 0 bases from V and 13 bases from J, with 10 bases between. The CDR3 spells CASSLGRWGQFF. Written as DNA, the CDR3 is TGTGCCAGCAGCTTAGGCCGGTGGGGACAGTTCTTC.

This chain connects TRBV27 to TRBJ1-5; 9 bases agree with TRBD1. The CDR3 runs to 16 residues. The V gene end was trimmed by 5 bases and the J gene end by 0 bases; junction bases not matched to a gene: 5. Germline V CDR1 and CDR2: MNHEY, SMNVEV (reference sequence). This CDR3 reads CASSITGGLSNQPQHF. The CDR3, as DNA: TGTGCCAGCAGTATAACAGGGGGCCTTAGCAATCAGCCCCAGCATTTT.

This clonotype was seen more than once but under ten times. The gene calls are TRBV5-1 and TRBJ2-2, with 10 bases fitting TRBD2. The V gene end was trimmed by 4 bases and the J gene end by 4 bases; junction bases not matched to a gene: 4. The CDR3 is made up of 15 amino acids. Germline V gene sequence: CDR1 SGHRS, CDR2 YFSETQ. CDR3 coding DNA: TGCGCCAGCAGCCCAGTAGCGGGAGGCACCGGGGAGCTGTTTTTT. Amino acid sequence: CASSPVAGGTGELFF.

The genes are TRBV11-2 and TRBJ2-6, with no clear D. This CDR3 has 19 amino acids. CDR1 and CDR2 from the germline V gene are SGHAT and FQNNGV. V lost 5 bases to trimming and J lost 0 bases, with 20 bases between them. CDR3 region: CASSPYPDGTLSGANVLTF. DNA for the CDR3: TGTGCCAGCAGCCCCTACCCGGACGGCACCCTCTCTGGGGCCAACGTCCTGACTTTC.

CDR3 nucleotides: TGTGCCACCCAGGGGGGTCACGAGCAGTACTTC. Translated, it gives CATQGGHEQYF. This rearrangement joins TRBV10-3 to TRBJ2-7; a weak D match, TRBD1 (7 bases). The CDR3 runs 11 residues. The germline V gene has CDR1 ENHRY and CDR2 SYGVKD. V shed 10 bases and J shed 5 bases, with 12 bases lying between them.

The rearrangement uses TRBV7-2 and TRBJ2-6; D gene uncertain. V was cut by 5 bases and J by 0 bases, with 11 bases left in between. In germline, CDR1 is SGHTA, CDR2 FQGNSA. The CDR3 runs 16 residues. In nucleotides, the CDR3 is TGTGCCAGCAGCACCCGACCCAGCTCTGGGGCCAACGTCCTGACTTTC. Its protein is CASSTRPSSGANVLTF.